This T cell receptor (beta chain) was sequenced during a study of metastatic and nonmetastatic thyroid tumors. On the study more broadly: The authors compared repertoires across blood and tumor or nodule tissue from malignant and benign thyroid patients. Study observations and caveats: Malignant thyroid tumors reportedly exceeded benign nodules significantly in TCR beta diversity, with the difference appearing in blood and tumor.

Each patient went into thyroid surgery without having received any treatment. This clone was observed a few times. Its antigen is not identified. This may be a read error: a much more frequent sequence differs by one nucleotide. Original processing notes: Variation in CDR3 across clinicopathological groups served as the basis for constructing a distant-metastasis classifier in papillary thyroid cancer. MiXCR was used by TCRdb to re-call the PCR reads. It is TCRdb's table, rather than the study itself, that gives the V and J calls and clone size. The table shows 45,000 or so clones, with 15% to 20% occurring only once. The CDR3 is made up of 14 amino acids. The V and J ends lost 2 bases and 0 bases respectively, with 11 bases between them. CDR1 SQVTM and CDR2 ANQGSEA come from the germline V gene.

Sequenced input: blood. The TCR originated in a female donor with papillary thyroid cancer or a benign thyroid nodule (not recorded which). Some clones in this sample may be carry-over from other donors' samples. The chain is built from TRBV29-1 and TRBJ2-7; D gene unclear. The CDR3 nucleotides are TGCAGCGTTGAACAGGCAGAGATCTCCTACGAGCAGTACTTC. As protein: CSVEQAEISYEQYF.